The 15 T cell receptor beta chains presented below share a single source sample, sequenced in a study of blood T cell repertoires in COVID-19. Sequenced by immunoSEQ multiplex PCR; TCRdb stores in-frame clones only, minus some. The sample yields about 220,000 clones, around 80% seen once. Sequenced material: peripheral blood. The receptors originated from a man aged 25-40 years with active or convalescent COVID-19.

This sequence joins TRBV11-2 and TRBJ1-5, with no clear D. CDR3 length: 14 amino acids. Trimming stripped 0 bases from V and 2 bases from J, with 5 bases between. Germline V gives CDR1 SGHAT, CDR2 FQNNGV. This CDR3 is CASSLDAGNQPQHF. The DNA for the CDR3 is TGTGCCAGCAGCTTAGATGCGGGCAATCAGCCCCAGCATTTT.

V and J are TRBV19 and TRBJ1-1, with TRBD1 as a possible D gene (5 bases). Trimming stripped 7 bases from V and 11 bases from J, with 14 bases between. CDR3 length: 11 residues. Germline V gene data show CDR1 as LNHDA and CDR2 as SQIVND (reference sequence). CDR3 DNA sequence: TGTGCCAGTAACACCAGGGCTGCGGCTTTCTTT. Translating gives CASNTRAAAFF. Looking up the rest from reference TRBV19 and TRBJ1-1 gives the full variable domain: DGGITQSPKYLFRKEGQNVTLSCEQNLNHDAMYWYRQDPGQGLRLIYYSQIVNDFQKGDIAEGYSVSREKKESFPLTVTSAQKNPTAFYLCASNTRAAAFFGQGTRLTVV.

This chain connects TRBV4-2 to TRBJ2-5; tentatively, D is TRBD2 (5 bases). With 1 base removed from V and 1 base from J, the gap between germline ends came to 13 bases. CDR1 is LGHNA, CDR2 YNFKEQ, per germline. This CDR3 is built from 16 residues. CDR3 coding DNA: TGTGCCAGCAGCCAAGTGGCAGGAGGCGCCCAAGAGACCCAGTACTTC. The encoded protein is CASSQVAGGAQETQYF.

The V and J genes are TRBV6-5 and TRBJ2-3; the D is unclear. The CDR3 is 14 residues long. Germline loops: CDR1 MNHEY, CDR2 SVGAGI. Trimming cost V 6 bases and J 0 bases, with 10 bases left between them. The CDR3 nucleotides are TGTGCCAGCAGCCGAGGTGCTAGCACAGATACGCAGTATTTT. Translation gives CASSRGASTDTQYF.

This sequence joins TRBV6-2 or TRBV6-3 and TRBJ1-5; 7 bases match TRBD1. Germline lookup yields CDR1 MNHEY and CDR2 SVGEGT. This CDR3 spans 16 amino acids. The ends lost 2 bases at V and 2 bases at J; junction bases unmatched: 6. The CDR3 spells CASSYTSGQGNQPQHF. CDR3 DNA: TGTGCCAGCAGTTACACATCCGGACAGGGCAATCAGCCCCAGCATTTT.

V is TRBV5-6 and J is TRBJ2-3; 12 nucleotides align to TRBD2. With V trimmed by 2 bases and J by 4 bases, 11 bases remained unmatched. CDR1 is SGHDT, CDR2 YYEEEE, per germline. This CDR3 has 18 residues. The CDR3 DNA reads TGTGCCAGCAGCTTAGGGCTAGCGGGGGGGCCGGTCGCAGATACGCAGTATTTT. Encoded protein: CASSLGLAGGPVADTQYF.

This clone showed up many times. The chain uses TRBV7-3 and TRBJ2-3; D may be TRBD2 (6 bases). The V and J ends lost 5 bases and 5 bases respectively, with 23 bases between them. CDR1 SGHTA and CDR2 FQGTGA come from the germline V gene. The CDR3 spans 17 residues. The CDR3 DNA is TGTGCCAGCAGCCCCCTAGCGCGAGCCTTTGTGGGAGATACGCAGTATTTT. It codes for CASSPLARAFVGDTQYF.

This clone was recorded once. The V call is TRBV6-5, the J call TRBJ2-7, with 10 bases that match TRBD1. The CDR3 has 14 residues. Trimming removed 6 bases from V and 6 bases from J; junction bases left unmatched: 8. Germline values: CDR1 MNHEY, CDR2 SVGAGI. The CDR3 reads CASSAPDRGLEQYF. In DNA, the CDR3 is TGTGCCAGCAGCGCACCCGACAGGGGGCTCGAGCAGTACTTC.

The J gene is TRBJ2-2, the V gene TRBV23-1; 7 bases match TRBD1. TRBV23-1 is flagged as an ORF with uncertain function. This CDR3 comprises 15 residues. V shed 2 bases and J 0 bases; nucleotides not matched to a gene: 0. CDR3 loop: CASSQQGANTGELFF. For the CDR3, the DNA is TGCGCCAGCAGTCAACAGGGGGCGAACACCGGGGAGCTGTTTTTT.

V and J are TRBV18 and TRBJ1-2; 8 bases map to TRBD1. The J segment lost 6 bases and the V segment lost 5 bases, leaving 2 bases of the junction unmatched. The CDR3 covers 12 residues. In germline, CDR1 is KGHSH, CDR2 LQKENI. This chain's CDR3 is CASSGTGNGYTF. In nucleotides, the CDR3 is TGTGCCAGCTCAGGGACAGGAAATGGCTACACCTTC.

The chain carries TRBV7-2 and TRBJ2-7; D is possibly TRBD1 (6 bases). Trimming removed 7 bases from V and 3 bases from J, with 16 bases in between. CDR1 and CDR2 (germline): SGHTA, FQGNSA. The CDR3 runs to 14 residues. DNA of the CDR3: TGTGCCAGCAACGCCAAGGGGGTGTTCTACGAGCAGTACTTC. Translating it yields CASNAKGVFYEQYF.

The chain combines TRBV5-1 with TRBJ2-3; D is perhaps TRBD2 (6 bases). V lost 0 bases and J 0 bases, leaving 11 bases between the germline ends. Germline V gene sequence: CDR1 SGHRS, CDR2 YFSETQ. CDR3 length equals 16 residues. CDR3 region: CASSLDGGGSTDTQYF. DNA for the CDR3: TGCGCCAGCAGCTTGGACGGGGGTGGGAGCACAGATACGCAGTATTTT.

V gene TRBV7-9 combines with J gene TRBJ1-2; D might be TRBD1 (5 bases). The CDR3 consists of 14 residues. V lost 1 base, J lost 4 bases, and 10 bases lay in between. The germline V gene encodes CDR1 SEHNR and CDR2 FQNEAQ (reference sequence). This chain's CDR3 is CASSLDGGTYGYTF. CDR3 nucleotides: TGTGCCAGCAGCTTAGATGGGGGGACCTATGGCTACACCTTC.

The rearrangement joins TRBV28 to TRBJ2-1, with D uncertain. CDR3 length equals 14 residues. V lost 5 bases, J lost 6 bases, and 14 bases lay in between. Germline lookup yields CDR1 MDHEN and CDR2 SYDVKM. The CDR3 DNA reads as TGTGCCAGCAGTGGTTCTGTCAGGTCCAATGAGCAGTTCTTC. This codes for CASSGSVRSNEQFF.

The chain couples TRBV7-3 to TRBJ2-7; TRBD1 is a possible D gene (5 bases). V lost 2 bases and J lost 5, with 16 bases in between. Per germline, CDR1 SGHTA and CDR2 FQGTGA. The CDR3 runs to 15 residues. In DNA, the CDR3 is TGTGCCAGCAGCTTACGCAGGGAAGGATACGACGAGCAGTACTTC. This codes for CASSLRREGYDEQYF. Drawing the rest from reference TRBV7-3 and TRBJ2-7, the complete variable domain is GAGVSQTPSNKVTEKGKYVELRCDPISGHTALYWYRQSLGQGPEFLIYFQGTGAADDSGLPNDRFFAVRPEGSVSTLKIQRTERGDSAVYLCASSLRREGYDEQYFGPGTRLTVT.